The 14 T cell receptor beta chains given below trace back to one sample, sequenced in a study of Ad26.COV2.S vaccination and SARS-CoV-2 variants. The table came from immunoSEQ multiplex PCR; TCRdb's copy has only in-frame clones and leaves some out. Among approximately 300,000 clones listed, just over 85% were seen once. The treatment denotes: about 20 received Ad26.COV2.S at low or high dose, single or two shots; roughly five received placebo; per-sample allocation not given. Specimens were obtained on day 63 following the first vaccine or placebo injection. Sequences were derived from peripheral blood, sampled in a trial of Ad26.COV2.S vaccine versus placebo. These TCRs come from a person aged 18-65 years who received the Ad26.COV2.S COVID-19 vaccine or a placebo.

V and J are TRBV19 and TRBJ1-5; D unclear. The germline V gene encodes CDR1 LNHDA and CDR2 SQIVND (reference sequence). This CDR3 has 15 residues. V dropped 3 bases and J dropped 7 bases, with 16 bases sitting between them. CDR3 amino acids: CASSISGIGWQPQHF. Written as DNA, the CDR3 is TGTGCCAGTAGTATTTCAGGTATTGGGTGGCAGCCCCAGCATTTT.

This clone was seen more than once but under ten times. The same CDR3 arises from other DNA sequences in this sample as well. This sequence joins TRBV6-2 or TRBV6-3 and TRBJ1-1; perhaps TRBD1 as D (5 bases). V was shortened by 2 bases and J by 1 base, with 5 bases between the two germline ends. CDR1 is MNHEY and CDR2 is SVGEGT in the germline V gene. This CDR3 is 13 amino acids long. The CDR3 nucleotides are TGTGCCAGCAGTTACCAGGGGAACACTGAAGCTTTCTTT. Its translation is CASSYQGNTEAFF.

This clone was detected only a few times. V gene TRBV9 combines with J gene TRBJ2-2; the match to TRBD2 covers 8 bases. The trim removed 1 base at V and 0 bases at J, leaving 2 bases unmatched. The germline V gene encodes CDR1 SGDLS and CDR2 YYNGEE. The CDR3 contains 16 residues. The DNA for the CDR3 is TGTGCCAGCAGCGTAAGCGGGGGAACGAACACCGGGGAGCTGTTTTTT. Encoded protein: CASSVSGGTNTGELFF.

The chain carries TRBV15 and TRBJ1-4; D is unclear. V dropped 6 bases and J dropped 4 bases, with 18 bases sitting between them. Looked up from germline, CDR1 is LNHNV and CDR2 is YYDKDF (reference sequence). The CDR3 extends over 16 amino acids. In nucleotides, the CDR3 is TGTGCCACCAGAAAGAGCACGGACTTATATAATGAAAAACTGTTTTTT. Translating gives CATRKSTDLYNEKLFF.

This chain connects TRBV4-2 to TRBJ2-1; TRBD1 might be the D (5 bases). V was trimmed by 0 bases and J by 5 bases, leaving 11 bases between them. CDR3 length equals 15 residues. The germline gives CDR1 LGHNA, CDR2 YNFKEQ. The CDR3 DNA reads as TGTGCCAGCAGCCAAGATGCATGGGGCAACAATGAGCAGTTCTTC. Translation: CASSQDAWGNNEQFF.

The chain carries TRBV5-1 and TRBJ1-2; a weak D match, TRBD1 (6 bases). Trimming took off 3 bases at V and 1 base at J, with 10 bases between the two ends. This CDR3 is 14 amino acids long. The germline V gene encodes CDR1 SGHRS and CDR2 YFSETQ. This CDR3 is CASSWGAGNYGYTF. The CDR3 DNA reads as TGCGCCAGCAGCTGGGGGGCCGGTAACTATGGCTACACCTTC.

This clone was found once. This CDR3 is CAISAGQVGPTGELFF. The DNA for the CDR3 is TGTGCCATCAGTGCAGGTCAGGTGGGACCCACCGGGGAGCTGTTTTTT. The chain joins TRBV10-3 to TRBJ2-2; either TRBD1 or TRBD2 may supply D (5 bases each). The germline gives CDR1 ENHRY, CDR2 SYGVKD. Trimming removed 4 bases from V and 4 bases from J, with 16 bases in between. This CDR3 region has 16 residues.

The J gene is TRBJ2-5, the V gene TRBV10-2; D is perhaps TRBD2 (7 bases). Trimming took off 6 bases at V and 9 bases at J, with 17 bases between the two ends. Germline assignment: CDR1 WSHSY and CDR2 SAAADI. The CDR3 contains 13 residues. CDR3 residues: CASSSGLEGAQYF. The CDR3, as DNA: TGCGCCAGCAGCTCCGGACTAGAGGGGGCCCAGTACTTC.

This clone was recorded a few times. V is TRBV19 and J is TRBJ2-7; 10 nucleotides agree with TRBD1. The CDR3 length is 15 residues. The V gene end was trimmed by 4 bases and the J gene end by 3 bases; junction bases not matched to a gene: 6. CDR1 is LNHDA and CDR2 is SQIVND in the germline V gene (reference sequence). This chain's CDR3 is CASSKPGQGLYEQYF. The CDR3 nucleotides read TGTGCCAGTAGTAAACCGGGACAGGGGCTCTACGAGCAGTACTTC.

This chain uses TRBV19 with TRBJ2-3; the match to TRBD2 covers 10 bases. The germline gives CDR1 LNHDA, CDR2 SQIVND (reference sequence). The trim removed 5 bases at V and 6 bases at J, leaving 11 bases unmatched. CDR3 length equals 16 residues. The CDR3 is CASSGASGSPGDTQYF. The CDR3 DNA sequence: TGTGCCAGTAGTGGGGCTAGCGGGAGCCCAGGGGATACGCAGTATTTT.

The chain recombines TRBV5-1 with TRBJ2-7; TRBD2 aligns across 8 bases. The V gene end was trimmed by 5 bases and the J gene end by 4 bases; junction bases not matched to a gene: 5. CDR3 length equals 13 residues. Germline CDR1 SGHRS, CDR2 YFSETQ. The CDR3 reads CASSTSGVYEQYF. Here the CDR3 DNA reads TGCGCCAGCAGTACTAGCGGAGTATACGAGCAGTACTTC. The complete variable domain, with remaining parts taken from reference TRBV5-1 and TRBJ2-7, reads KAGVTQTPRYLIKTRGQQVTLSCSPISGHRSVSWYQQTPGQGLQFLFEYFSETQRNKGNFPGRFSGRQFSNSRSEMNVSTLELGDSALYLCASSTSGVYEQYFGPGTRLTVT.

This sequence joins TRBV27 and TRBJ2-5; 9 bases map to TRBD2. V shed 4 bases and J 5 bases; nucleotides not matched to a gene: 11. In germline, CDR1 is MNHEY, CDR2 SMNVEV (reference sequence). This CDR3 has 16 amino acids. The CDR3 reads CASSSWRGGPEETQYF. The CDR3 DNA follows: TGTGCCAGCAGTTCTTGGCGGGGGGGGCCGGAGGAGACCCAGTACTTC.

This clone was seen a few times. The rearrangement links TRBV19 to TRBJ2-2; TRBD1 aligns across 7 bases. The CDR3 runs to 18 residues. V lost 5 bases to trimming and J lost 6 bases; unmatched junction nucleotides: 18. CDR1 and CDR2 (germline): LNHDA, SQIVND (reference sequence). The CDR3 nucleotides are TGTGCCAGTAGTTCGACGAAGACGGGACAGTCTGACCCCGGGGAGCTGTTTTTT. Its protein product is CASSSTKTGQSDPGELFF.

This chain connects TRBV27 to TRBJ2-2; 7 nucleotides agree with TRBD1. V lost 7 bases to trimming and J lost 9 bases; unmatched junction nucleotides: 14. Germline V gene lookup returns CDR1 MNHEY and CDR2 SMNVEV (reference sequence). The CDR3 has 15 amino acids. CDR3 coding DNA: TGTGCCAGCACCACGGGACAGAGACCCGGCAGGGAGCTGTTTTTT. It is translated as CASTTGQRPGRELFF.